The sequence of this T cell receptor beta chain was determined in a study of OX40 agonist ivuxolimab in advanced cancers. Study-level information: Ivuxolimab, an agonist antibody against OX40 (CD134), was given to patients. People who had prior anti-PD-1, anti-PD-L1 or anti-CTLA-4 therapy could take part, and under 50% had some.

General study findings and limits: Partly responding patients at 0.1-3.0 mg/kg showed some of the smallest clonal expansion.

Profiling relied on immunoSEQ multiplex PCR, and the TCRdb table lists in-frame clones only, not all of them. The table shows approximately 79,000 clones, with 65% to 90% occurring only once. The CDR3 extends over 15 amino acids. Germline CDR1 is MNHEY and CDR2 is SVGAGI. V was pared by 2 bases and J by 1 base, with 11 bases between. Details on this clone: The antigen is undetermined.

This clonotype was obtained from an adult with an advanced solid tumor such as melanoma, head and neck, liver or kidney cancer. The chain uses TRBV6-5 and TRBJ1-1; D ambiguous. The specimen comprised CD4+ or CD8+ T cells sorted from blood, sampled in a trial of the OX40 agonist ivuxolimab. The CDR3 nucleotides are TGTGCCAGCAGTTACGGCGGACTCCAGAACACTGAAGCTTTCTTT. It codes for CASSYGGLQNTEAFF.